This TCR beta chain appears in the sequencing data of a study of T cell responses to AZD1222 COVID-19 vaccine. General study results and limits: Spike-specific TCR breadth and depth went up after people got two AZD1222 doses. Only after the peak T cell response were repertoires sampled. Regions 160-218 and 743-854 held dominance among vaccine-associated CD4 TCRs, which spanned spike.

Trimming took 3 bases from V and 1 from J, leaving 6 bases between them. The CDR3 extends over 13 amino acids. Germline CDR1 and CDR2: MNHNS and SASEGT. Profiled with immunoSEQ multiplex PCR; TCRdb holds only in-frame clones, not every one. The sample has 100,000 to 120,000 clones, approximately 89% seen once. Of note for this clone: What it binds is unknown.

The sequenced sample was peripheral blood, obtained 28 days after the second AZD1222 dose. The TCR originated in an adult who received the AZD1222 COVID-19 vaccine. V is TRBV6-1 and J is TRBJ1-1; no firm D call. The CDR3 reads CASSEVGNTEAFF. The CDR3, as DNA: TGTGCCAGCAGTGAGGTAGGGAACACTGAAGCTTTCTTT.